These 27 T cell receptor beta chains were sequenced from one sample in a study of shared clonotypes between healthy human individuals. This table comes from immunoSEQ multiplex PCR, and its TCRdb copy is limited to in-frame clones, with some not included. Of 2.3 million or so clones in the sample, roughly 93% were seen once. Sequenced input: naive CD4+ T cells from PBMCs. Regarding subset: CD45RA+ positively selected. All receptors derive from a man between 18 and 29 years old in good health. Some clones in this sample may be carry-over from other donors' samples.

The CDR3 DNA reads as TGTGCCAGTAGTATAGGATCATTACCGTCCACCTACGAGCAGTACTTC. Residues: CASSIGSLPSTYEQYF. The chain recombines TRBV19 with TRBJ2-7; D unresolved. Germline V CDR1 and CDR2: LNHDA, SQIVND (reference sequence). Trimming cost V 1 base and J 2 bases, with 15 bases left between them. There are 16 residues in the CDR3.

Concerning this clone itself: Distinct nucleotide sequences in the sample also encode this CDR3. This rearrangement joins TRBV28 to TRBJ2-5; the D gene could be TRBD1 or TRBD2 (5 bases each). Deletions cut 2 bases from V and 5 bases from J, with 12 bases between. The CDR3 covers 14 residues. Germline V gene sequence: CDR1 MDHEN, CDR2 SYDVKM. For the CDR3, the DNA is TGTGCCAGCAGTTTAAGGCAGGGCGGGGAGACCCAGTACTTC. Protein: CASSLRQGGETQYF.

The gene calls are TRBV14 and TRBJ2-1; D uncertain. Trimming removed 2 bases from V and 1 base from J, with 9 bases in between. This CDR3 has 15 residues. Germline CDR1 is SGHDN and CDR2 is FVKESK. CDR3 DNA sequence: TGTGCCAGCAGCCAAATCTCCGCTTCCTACAATGAGCAGTTCTTC. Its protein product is CASSQISASYNEQFF.

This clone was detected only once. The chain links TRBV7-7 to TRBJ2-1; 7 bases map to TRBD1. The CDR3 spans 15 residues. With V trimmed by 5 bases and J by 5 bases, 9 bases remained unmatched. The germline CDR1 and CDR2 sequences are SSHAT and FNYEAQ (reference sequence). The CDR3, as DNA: TGTGCCAGCAGCCTAGGGCGGACAGGAGACAATGAGCAGTTCTTC. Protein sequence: CASSLGRTGDNEQFF.

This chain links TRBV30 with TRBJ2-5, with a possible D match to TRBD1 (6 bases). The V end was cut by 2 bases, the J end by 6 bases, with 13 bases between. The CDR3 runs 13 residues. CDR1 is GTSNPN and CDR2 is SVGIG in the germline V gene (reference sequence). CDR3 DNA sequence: TGTGCCTGGAGTAGTTCAGGGGATCAGACCCAGTACTTC. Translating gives CAWSSSGDQTQYF.

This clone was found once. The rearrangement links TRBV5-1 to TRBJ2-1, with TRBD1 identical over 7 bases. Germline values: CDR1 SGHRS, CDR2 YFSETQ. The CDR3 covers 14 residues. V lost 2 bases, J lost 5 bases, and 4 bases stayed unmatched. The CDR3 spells CASSFDRDNNEQFF. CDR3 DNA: TGCGCCAGCAGCTTCGACAGGGATAACAATGAGCAGTTCTTC.

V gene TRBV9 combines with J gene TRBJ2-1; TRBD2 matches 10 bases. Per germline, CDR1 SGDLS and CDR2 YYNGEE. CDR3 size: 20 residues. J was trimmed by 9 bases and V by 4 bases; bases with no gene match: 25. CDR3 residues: CASSPGGGSGRSYTQGEQFF. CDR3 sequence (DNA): TGTGCCAGCAGCCCCGGAGGTGGTAGCGGGAGGTCCTATACACAAGGTGAGCAGTTCTTC.

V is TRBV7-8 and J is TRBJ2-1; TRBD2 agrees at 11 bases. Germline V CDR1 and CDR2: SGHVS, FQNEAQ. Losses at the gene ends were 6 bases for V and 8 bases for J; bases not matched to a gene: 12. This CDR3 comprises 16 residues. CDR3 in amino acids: CASRPKTSGKGYEQFF. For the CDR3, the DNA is TGTGCCAGCAGACCAAAGACTAGCGGGAAAGGATATGAGCAGTTCTTC.

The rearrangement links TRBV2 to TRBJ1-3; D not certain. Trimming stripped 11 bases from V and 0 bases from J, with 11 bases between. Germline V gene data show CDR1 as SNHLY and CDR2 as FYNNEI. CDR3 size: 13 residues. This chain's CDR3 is CACDRLSGNTIYF. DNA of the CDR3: TGTGCCTGCGACCGACTCTCTGGAAACACCATATATTTT.

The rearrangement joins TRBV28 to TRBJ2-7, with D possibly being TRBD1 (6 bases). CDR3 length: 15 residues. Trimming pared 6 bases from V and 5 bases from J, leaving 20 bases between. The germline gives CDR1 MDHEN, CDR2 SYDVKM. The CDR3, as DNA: TGTGCCAGCAGCTTCATCACCGGGACAACGAACGAGCAGTACTTC. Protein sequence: CASSFITGTTNEQYF.

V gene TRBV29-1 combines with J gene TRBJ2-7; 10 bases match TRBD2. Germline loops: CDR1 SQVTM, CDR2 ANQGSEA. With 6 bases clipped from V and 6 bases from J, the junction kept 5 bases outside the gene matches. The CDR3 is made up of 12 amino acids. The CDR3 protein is CSVAGGGREQYF. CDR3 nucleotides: TGCAGCGTAGCGGGGGGGGGACGCGAGCAGTACTTC.

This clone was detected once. CDR3 protein: CASSSLAGGTYEQYF. In DNA, the CDR3 is TGTGCCAGCAGCTCCTTAGCGGGAGGGACCTACGAGCAGTACTTC. This chain uses TRBV7-9 with TRBJ2-7; TRBD2 agrees at 11 bases. CDR1 is SEHNR, CDR2 FQNEAQ, per germline (reference sequence). The CDR3 runs to 15 residues. The trim removed 4 bases at V and 2 bases at J, leaving 4 bases unmatched. Based on the CDR3 plus reference TRBV7-9 and TRBJ2-7, the full variable domain is DTGVSQNPRHKITKRGQNVTFRCDPISEHNRLYWYRQTLGQGPEFLTYFQNEAQLEKSRLLSDRFSAERPKGSFSTLEIQRTEQGDSAMYLCASSSLAGGTYEQYFGPGTRLTVT.

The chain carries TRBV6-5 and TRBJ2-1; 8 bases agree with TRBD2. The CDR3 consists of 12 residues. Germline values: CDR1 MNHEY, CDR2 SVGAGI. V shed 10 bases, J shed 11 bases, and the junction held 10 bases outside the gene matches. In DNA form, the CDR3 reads TGTGCCACCAAAGGATTAGCGGGGCAGCAGTTCTTC. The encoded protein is CATKGLAGQQFF.

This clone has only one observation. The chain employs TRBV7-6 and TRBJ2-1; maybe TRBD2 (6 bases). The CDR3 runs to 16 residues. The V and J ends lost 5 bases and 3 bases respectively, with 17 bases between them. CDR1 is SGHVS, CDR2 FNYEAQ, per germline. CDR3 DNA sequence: TGTGCCAGCAGCGTTAGCGGCCCGTCCCTCTACAATGAGCAGTTCTTC. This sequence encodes CASSVSGPSLYNEQFF.

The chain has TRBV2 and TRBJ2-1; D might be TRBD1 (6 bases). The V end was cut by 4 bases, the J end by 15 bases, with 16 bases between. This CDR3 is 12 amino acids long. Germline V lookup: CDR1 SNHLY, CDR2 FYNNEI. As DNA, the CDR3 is TGTGCCAGCAGTGTGCAACAGGGAAGTAGGTTCTTC. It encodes CASSVQQGSRFF.

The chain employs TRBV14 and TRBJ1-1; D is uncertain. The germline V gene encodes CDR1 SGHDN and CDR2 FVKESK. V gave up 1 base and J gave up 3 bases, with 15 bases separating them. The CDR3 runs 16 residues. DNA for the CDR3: TGTGCCAGCAGCCAAGCCCCAGCCCAGTGGTACACTGAAGCTTTCTTT. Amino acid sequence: CASSQAPAQWYTEAFF.

CDR3 loop: CASSSGLSSGELFF. The CDR3 nucleotides are TGTGCCAGCTCCTCGGGACTATCTTCCGGGGAGCTGTTTTTT. This sequence joins TRBV11-2 and TRBJ2-2; 7 positions agree with TRBD2. The junction had 9 bases not matched to a gene; V was cut back by 8 bases and J by 6 bases. Per germline, CDR1 SGHAT and CDR2 FQNNGV. The CDR3 spans 14 residues.

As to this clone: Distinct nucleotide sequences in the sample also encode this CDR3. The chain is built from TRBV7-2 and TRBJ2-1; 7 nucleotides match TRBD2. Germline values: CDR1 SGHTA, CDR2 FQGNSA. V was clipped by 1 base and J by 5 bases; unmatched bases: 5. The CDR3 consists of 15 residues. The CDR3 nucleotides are TGTGCCAGCAGCTTAGGACTAGCAGGGAACAATGAGCAGTTCTTC. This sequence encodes CASSLGLAGNNEQFF.

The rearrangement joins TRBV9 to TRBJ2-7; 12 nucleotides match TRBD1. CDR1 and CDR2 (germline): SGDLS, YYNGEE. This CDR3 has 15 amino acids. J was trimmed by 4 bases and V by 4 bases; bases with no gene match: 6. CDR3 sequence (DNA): TGTGCCAGCAGCTCAGGGGGACAGGGGGCATACGAGCAGTACTTC. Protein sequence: CASSSGGQGAYEQYF.

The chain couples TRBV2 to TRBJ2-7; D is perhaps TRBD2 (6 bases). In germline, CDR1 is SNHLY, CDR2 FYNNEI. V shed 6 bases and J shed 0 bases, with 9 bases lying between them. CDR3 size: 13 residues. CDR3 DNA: TGTGCCAGCAGCGCGGGGCTCTCCTACGAGCAGTACTTC. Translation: CASSAGLSYEQYF.

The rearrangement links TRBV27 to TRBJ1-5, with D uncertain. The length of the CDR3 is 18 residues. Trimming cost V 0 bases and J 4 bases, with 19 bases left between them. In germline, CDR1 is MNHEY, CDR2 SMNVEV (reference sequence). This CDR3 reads CASSLSGNRRQINQPQHF. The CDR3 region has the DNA TGTGCCAGCAGTTTATCGGGGAATCGGAGGCAGATTAATCAGCCCCAGCATTTT.

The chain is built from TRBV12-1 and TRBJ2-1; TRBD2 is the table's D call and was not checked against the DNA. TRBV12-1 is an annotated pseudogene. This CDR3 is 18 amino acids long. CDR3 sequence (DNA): TGTGCCAGCAGCTTTGTGGTTAGCGGGAGACAGGGATTTCATGAGCAGTTCTTC. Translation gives CASSFVVSGRQGFHEQFF.

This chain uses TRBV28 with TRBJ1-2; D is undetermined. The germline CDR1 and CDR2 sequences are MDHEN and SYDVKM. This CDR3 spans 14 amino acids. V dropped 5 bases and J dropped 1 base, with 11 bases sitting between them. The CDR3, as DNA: TGTGCCAGCAGTGTCGCGGCTTTTAACTATGGCTACACCTTC. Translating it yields CASSVAAFNYGYTF.

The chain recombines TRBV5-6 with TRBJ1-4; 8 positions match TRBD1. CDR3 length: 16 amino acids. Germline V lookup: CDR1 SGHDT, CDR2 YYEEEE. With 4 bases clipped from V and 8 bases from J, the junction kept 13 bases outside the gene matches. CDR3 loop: CASSPASQGAGEKLFF. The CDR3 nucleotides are TGTGCCAGCAGCCCCGCTAGTCAGGGGGCCGGAGAAAAACTGTTTTTT.

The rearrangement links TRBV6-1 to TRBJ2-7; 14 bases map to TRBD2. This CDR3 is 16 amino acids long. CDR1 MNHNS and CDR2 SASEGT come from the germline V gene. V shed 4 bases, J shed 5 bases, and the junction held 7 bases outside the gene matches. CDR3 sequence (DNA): TGTGCCAGCAGTGTGACGGGACTAGCGGGAGTCCACGAGCAGTACTTC. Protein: CASSVTGLAGVHEQYF.

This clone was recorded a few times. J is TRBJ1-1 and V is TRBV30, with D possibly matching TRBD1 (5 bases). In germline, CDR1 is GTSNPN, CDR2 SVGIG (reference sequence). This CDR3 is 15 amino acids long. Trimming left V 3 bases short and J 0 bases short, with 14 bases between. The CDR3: CAWRPVRGLNTEAFF. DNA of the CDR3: TGTGCCTGGAGGCCGGTTAGGGGTTTGAACACTGAAGCTTTCTTT.

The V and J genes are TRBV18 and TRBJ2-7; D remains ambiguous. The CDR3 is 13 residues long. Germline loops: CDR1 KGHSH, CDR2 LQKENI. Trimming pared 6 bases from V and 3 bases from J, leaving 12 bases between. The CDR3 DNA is TGTGCCAGCTCCACCGGTGAGCACTACGAGCAGTACTTC. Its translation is CASSTGEHYEQYF.